Listed below are T cell receptor beta chains from one sample, sequenced in a study of PD-1 blockade in classical Hodgkin lymphoma. Assay used: immunoSEQ multiplex PCR; TCRdb lists only in-frame clones, some missing. This table holds tens of thousands of clones, roughly 91% found once. The specimen comprised peripheral blood mononuclear cells (PBMCs), sampled at baseline. The origin of the receptors is a human donor with classical Hodgkin lymphoma. CDR3s include the opening cysteine and the closing phenylalanine or tryptophan. Each record gives: V gene, J gene, D gene, clone size, CDR3 protein, CDR3 DNA. D genes are given only for firm matches. A row's size may be missing; if present it is once, few, many or a size class.

V gene: TRBV7-3; J gene: TRBJ2-3; D gene: TRBD1; clone size: .; CDR3 protein: CASSSGTGSTDTQYF; CDR3 DNA: TGTGCCAGCAGCTCCGGGACAGGAAGCACAGATACGCAGTATTTT
V gene: TRBV5-6; J gene: TRBJ2-5; D gene: TRBD2; clone size: .; CDR3 protein: CASRSGLAVRYQETQYF; CDR3 DNA: TGTGCCAGCCGGTCGGGACTAGCGGTTAGGTACCAAGAGACCCAGTACTTC
V gene: TRBV28; J gene: TRBJ2-1; D gene: .; clone size: .; CDR3 protein: CASSLLWEVTTEQFF; CDR3 DNA: TGTGCCAGCAGTTTATTGTGGGAGGTAACTACTGAGCAGTTCTTC
V gene: TRBV4-2; J gene: TRBJ2-1; D gene: TRBD1; clone size: .; CDR3 protein: CASSQGQLLPGGSYNEQFF; CDR3 DNA: TGTGCCAGCAGCCAAGGCCAACTCCTCCCAGGGGGATCCTACAATGAGCAGTTCTTC
V gene: TRBV6-5; J gene: TRBJ2-5; D gene: TRBD2; clone size: once; CDR3 protein: CASRGLGYQETQYF; CDR3 DNA: TGTGCCAGCAGGGGACTAGGTTACCAAGAGACCCAGTACTTC
V gene: TRBV18; J gene: TRBJ1-2; D gene: TRBD1; clone size: .; CDR3 protein: CASSPDRDYGYTF; CDR3 DNA: TGTGCCAGCTCCCCCGACAGGGACTATGGCTACACCTTC
V gene: TRBV7-7; J gene: TRBJ2-3; D gene: .; clone size: .; CDR3 protein: CASSLRDDPGQTSTDTQYF; CDR3 DNA: TGTGCCAGCAGCTTACGAGACGACCCAGGACAGACTAGCACAGATACGCAGTATTTT
V gene: TRBV7-6; J gene: TRBJ1-2; D gene: .; clone size: .; CDR3 protein: CASSALPDHYGYTF; CDR3 DNA: TGTGCCAGCAGCGCACTACCGGACCACTATGGCTACACCTTC
V gene: TRBV30; J gene: TRBJ1-2; D gene: .; clone size: .; CDR3 protein: CAWAAGLGYTF; CDR3 DNA: TGTGCCTGGGCGGCGGGCCTCGGCTACACCTTC
V gene: TRBV27; J gene: TRBJ2-5; D gene: .; clone size: .; CDR3 protein: CASSFRGAEETQYF; CDR3 DNA: TGTGCCAGCAGTTTCCGGGGGGCCGAAGAGACCCAGTACTTC
V gene: TRBV5-4; J gene: TRBJ2-3; D gene: .; clone size: .; CDR3 protein: CASSLDPVSDTQYF; CDR3 DNA: TGTGCCAGCAGCTTGGATCCAGTTTCAGATACGCAGTATTTT
V gene: TRBV7-6; J gene: TRBJ2-4; D gene: .; clone size: .; CDR3 protein: CASSLAVGVAKNIQYF; CDR3 DNA: TGTGCCAGCAGCCTTGCCGTCGGTGTGGCCAAAAACATTCAGTACTTC
V gene: TRBV7-2; J gene: TRBJ2-5; D gene: TRBD2; clone size: .; CDR3 protein: CASSLELAGGKTQYF; CDR3 DNA: TGTGCCAGCAGCTTAGAACTAGCGGGAGGAAAGACCCAGTACTTC
V gene: TRBV7-9; J gene: TRBJ1-1; D gene: .; clone size: .; CDR3 protein: CASSVDRGHTEAFF; CDR3 DNA: TGTGCCAGCAGCGTGGACCGGGGGCACACTGAAGCTTTCTTT
V gene: TRBV7-9; J gene: TRBJ2-7; D gene: .; clone size: once; CDR3 protein: CASSYSISYEQYF; CDR3 DNA: TGTGCCAGCAGCTATTCGATATCCTACGAGCAGTACTTC
V gene: TRBV6-5; J gene: TRBJ2-7; D gene: .; clone size: .; CDR3 protein: CASSPLEDGEQYF; CDR3 DNA: TGTGCCAGCAGCCCTCTAGAGGATGGCGAGCAGTACTTC
V gene: TRBV7-3; J gene: TRBJ1-3; D gene: TRBD1; clone size: .; CDR3 protein: CASSLGWTGQGNTIYF; CDR3 DNA: TGTGCCAGCAGCTTAGGATGGACAGGGCAAGGAAACACCATATATTTT